This T cell receptor beta chain originates from a study of cytomegalovirus exposure and HLA in healthy donors. Study-level points and caveats: Researchers reported in a later analysis that common viral pathogens appeared linked to several top clusters. Presence/absence comparisons presumed near-even sequencing depth among donors. A later analysis linked a missense variant in DCLRE1C to the trimming of TCR beta V and J genes. Immune exposure information available was restricted to CMV serostatus.

PCR primers comprised 60 Vbeta and 13 Jbeta primers. Assay: immunoSEQ multiplex PCR; the TCRdb copy retains only in-frame clones and omits some. The data contain about 130,000 clones, 74% of them seen just once; the ten biggest clones take up about 4.3%. Turning to this clone: Its specificity is unknown.

CDR3 size: 16 residues. CDR1 is LNHDA and CDR2 is SQIVND in the germline V gene (reference sequence). The V segment lost 1 base and the J segment 9 bases; nucleotides outside the gene matches: 7. Sequencing was carried out using PBMCs. The chain uses TRBV19 and TRBJ2-1; 12 nucleotides align to TRBD2. The clonotype was recovered from a man aged 18 to 35 in good health and CMV-seropositive. The CDR3 DNA is TGTGCCAGTAGTATAGGTCTAGCGGGAGGGCGGGCTGAGCAGTTCTTC. As protein: CASSIGLAGGRAEQFF.